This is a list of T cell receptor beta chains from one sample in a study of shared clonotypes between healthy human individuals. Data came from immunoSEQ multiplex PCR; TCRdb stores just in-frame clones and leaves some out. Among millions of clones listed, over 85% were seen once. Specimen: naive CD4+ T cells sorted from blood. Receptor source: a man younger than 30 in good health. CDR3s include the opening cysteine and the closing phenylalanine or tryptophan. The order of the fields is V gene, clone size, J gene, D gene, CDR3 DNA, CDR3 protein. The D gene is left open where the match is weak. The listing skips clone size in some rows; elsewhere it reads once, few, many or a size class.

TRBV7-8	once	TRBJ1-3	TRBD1	TGTGCCAGCAGCTTCCAGGGGGCGAGCTCTGGAAACACCATATATTTT	CASSFQGASSGNTIYF
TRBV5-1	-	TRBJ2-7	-	TGCGCCAGCAGCTTGGATCTCCGGGAGCAGTACTTC	CASSLDLREQYF
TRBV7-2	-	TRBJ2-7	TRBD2	TGTGCCAGCAGCGGCCCGGGACTAGCGGGGGGGCTCGAGCAGTACTTC	CASSGPGLAGGLEQYF
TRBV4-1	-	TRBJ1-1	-	TGCGCCAGCAGCCAAGGGATAGGTTCAGGAGAGAACACTGAAGCTTTCTTT	CASSQGIGSGENTEAFF
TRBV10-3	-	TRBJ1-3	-	TGTGCCATCGCTCTGGACGCTAACTCTGGAAACACCATATATTTT	CAIALDANSGNTIYF
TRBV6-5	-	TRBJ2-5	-	TGTGCCAGCAGGCAGGGGGGAATCCAAGAGACCCAGTACTTC	CASRQGGIQETQYF
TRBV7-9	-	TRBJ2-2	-	TGTGCCAGCACCGTGACATCCTACACCGGGGAGCTGTTTTTT	CASTVTSYTGELFF
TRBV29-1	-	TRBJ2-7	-	TGCAGCGTGGTTAACTCCTACGAGCAGTACTTC	CSVVNSYEQYF
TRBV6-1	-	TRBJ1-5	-	TGTGCCAGCAGCCAGGATCAGCCCCAGCATTTT	CASSQDQPQHF
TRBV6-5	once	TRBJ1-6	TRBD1	TGTGCCAGCAGTTACTCGTGGACAGGGGCTTCACCCCTCCACTTT	CASSYSWTGASPLHF
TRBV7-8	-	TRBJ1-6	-	TGTGCCAGCAGCGTAGCAGGGCAGTATAATTCACCCCTCCACTTT	CASSVAGQYNSPLHF
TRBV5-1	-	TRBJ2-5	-	TGCGCCAGCAGCGGCAGGGGTGGCCAAGAGACCCAGTACTTC	CASSGRGGQETQYF
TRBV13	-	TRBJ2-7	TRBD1	TGTGCCAGCAGCTCCGACAGGGAGTACTACGAGCAGTACTTC	CASSSDREYYEQYF
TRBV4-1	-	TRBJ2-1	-	TGCGCCAGCAGCTGGGCTAAGGAGGGATGGGAGCAGTTCTTC	CASSWAKEGWEQFF
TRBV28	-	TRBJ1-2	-	TGTGCCAGCAGTTTATCCACAGGTTACGGCTATGGCTACACCTTC	CASSLSTGYGYGYTF
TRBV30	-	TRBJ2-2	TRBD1	TGTGCCTGGACGAGCGGGACAGGGGTGCTGTTTTTT	CAWTSGTGVLFF
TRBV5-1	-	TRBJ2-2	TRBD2	TGCGCCAGCAGCACTCGGACTAGCGGGACGAACACCGGGGAGCTGTTTTTT	CASSTRTSGTNTGELFF
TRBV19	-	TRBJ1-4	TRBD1	TGTGCCAGTAGGGGGCCGGGACAGGTTAATGAAAAACTGTTTTTT	CASRGPGQVNEKLFF
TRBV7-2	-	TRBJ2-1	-	TGTGCCAGCAGCTTAGGAGTTGAGCAGTTCTTC	CASSLGVEQFF
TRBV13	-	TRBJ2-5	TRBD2	TGTGCCAGCAGCTCCCTACTAGCGGCCCGGGAGACCCAGTACTTC	CASSSLLAARETQYF
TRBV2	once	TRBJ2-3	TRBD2	TGTGCCAGCAAGGGACTAGCGGGGGGGACAGATACGCAGTATTTT	CASKGLAGGTDTQYF
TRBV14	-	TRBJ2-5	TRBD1	TGTGCCAGCAGCCAGTATTCGGGACAGCAAGAGACCCAGTACTTC	CASSQYSGQQETQYF
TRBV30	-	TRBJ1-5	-	TGTGCCTGGAGTGCGACAGGATATAGCAATCAGCCCCAGCATTTT	CAWSATGYSNQPQHF
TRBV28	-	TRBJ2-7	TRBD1	TGTGCCAGCTCTCCGAGGGACAGGCTTTCCTACGAGCAGTACTTC	CASSPRDRLSYEQYF
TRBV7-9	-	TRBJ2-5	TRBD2	TGTGCCAGCAGCTTAGGGACTAGCCTACACGAGACCCAGTACTTC	CASSLGTSLHETQYF
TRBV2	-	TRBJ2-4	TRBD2	TGTGCCAGCAGTAGACTAGCGGGGGGGCCAGACATTCAGTACTTC	CASSRLAGGPDIQYF
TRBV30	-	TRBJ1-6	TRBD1	TGTGCCTGGAGTGGGGACAGGTCCAATTCACCCCTCCACTTT	CAWSGDRSNSPLHF
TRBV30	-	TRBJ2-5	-	TGTGCCTGGAGTATAAGGAGGGACGCTCAAGAGACCCAGTACTTC	CAWSIRRDAQETQYF
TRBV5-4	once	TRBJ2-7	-	TGTGCCAGCAGCTTGGTTTTGGGGCTCGAGCAGTACTTC	CASSLVLGLEQYF
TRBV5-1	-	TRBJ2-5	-	TGCGCCAGCAGCTTGGGGACGGCGCAAGAGACCCAGTACTTC	CASSLGTAQETQYF
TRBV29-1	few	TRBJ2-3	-	TGCAGCGTTGAAGATCGGGCGGGTACAGATACGCAGTATTTT	CSVEDRAGTDTQYF
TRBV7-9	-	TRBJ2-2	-	TGTGCCAGCAGCTTACAGGTTTCAGACACCGGGGAGCTGTTTTTT	CASSLQVSDTGELFF
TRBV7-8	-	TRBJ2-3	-	TGTGCCAGCAGCTCCCGGGTTGGGGGATTCACAGATACGCAGTATTTT	CASSSRVGGFTDTQYF
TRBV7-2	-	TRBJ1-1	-	TGTGCCAGCAGCTTAGGACGGGTGGGGGCGAGGAGCACTGAAGCTTTCTTT	CASSLGRVGARSTEAFF
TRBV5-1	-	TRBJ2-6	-	TGCGCCAGCAGCTTGGAGGGGGCTGGGGCCAACGTCCTGACTTTC	CASSLEGAGANVLTF